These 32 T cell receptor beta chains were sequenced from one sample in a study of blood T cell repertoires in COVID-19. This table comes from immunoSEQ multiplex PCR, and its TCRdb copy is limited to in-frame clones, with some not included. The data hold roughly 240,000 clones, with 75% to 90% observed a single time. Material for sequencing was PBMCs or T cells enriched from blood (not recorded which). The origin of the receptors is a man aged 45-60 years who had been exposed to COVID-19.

The chain's CDR3 is CAWSVLAGSEQYF. In DNA form, the CDR3 reads TGTGCCTGGAGTGTACTAGCGGGGAGCGAGCAGTACTTC. The chain couples TRBV30 to TRBJ2-7; 10 bases fit TRBD2. The junction had 2 bases not matched to a gene; V was cut back by 0 bases and J by 6 bases. CDR1 GTSNPN and CDR2 SVGIG come from the germline V gene (reference sequence). The CDR3 sequence is 13 residues long.

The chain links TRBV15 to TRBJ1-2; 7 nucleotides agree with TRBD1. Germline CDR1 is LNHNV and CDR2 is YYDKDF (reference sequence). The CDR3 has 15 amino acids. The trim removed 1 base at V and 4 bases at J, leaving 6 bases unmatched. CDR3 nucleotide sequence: TGTGCCACCAGCAGAGGGACAGGAGTGAGCTATGGCTACACCTTC. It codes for CATSRGTGVSYGYTF.

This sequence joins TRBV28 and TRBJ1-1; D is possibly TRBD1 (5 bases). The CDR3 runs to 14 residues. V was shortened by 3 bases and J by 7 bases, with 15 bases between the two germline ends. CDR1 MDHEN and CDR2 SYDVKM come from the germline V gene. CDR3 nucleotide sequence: TGTGCCAGCAGTTTGGGTGGTCGACAGTTTGAAGCTTTCTTT. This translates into CASSLGGRQFEAFF.

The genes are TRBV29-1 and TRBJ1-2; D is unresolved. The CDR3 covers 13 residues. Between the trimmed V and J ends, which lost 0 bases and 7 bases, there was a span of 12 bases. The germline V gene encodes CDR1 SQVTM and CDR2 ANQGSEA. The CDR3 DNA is TGCAGCGTTGAAGAACGAGGGTTTAGTGGCTACACCTTC. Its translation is CSVEERGFSGYTF.

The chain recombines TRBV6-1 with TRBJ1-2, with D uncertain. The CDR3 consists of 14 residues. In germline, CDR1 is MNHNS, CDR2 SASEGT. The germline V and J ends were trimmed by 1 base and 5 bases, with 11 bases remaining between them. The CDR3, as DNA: TGTGCCAGCAGTGAAGGCAGAGGCGTTTATGGCTACACCTTC. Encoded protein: CASSEGRGVYGYTF.

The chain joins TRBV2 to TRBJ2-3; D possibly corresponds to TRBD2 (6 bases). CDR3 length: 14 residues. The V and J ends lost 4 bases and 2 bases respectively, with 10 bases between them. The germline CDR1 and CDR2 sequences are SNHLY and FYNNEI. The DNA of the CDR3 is TGTGCCAGCAGTGTCCTAGCGACCACAGATACGCAGTATTTT. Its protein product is CASSVLATTDTQYF.

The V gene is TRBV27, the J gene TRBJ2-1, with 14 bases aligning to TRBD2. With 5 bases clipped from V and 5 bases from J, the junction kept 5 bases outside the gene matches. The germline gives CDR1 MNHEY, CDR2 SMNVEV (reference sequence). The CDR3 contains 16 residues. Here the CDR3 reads CASSLRLAGGNNEQFF. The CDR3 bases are TGTGCCAGCAGTCTTCGACTAGCGGGAGGGAACAATGAGCAGTTCTTC.

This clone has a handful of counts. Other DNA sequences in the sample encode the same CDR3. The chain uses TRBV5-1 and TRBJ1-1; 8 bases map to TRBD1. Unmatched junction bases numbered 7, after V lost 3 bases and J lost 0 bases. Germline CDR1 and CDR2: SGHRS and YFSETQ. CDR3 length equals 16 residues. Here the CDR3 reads CASSSGTGSMNTEAFF. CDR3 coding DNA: TGCGCCAGCAGCTCCGGGACAGGTTCAATGAACACTGAAGCTTTCTTT. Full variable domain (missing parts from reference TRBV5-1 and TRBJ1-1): KAGVTQTPRYLIKTRGQQVTLSCSPISGHRSVSWYQQTPGQGLQFLFEYFSETQRNKGNFPGRFSGRQFSNSRSEMNVSTLELGDSALYLCASSSGTGSMNTEAFFGQGTRLTVV.

The DNA of the CDR3 is TGTGCCACCAGTGATAGTCGGACAGGGGGCACTGAAGCTTTCTTT. Its translation is CATSDSRTGGTEAFF. The rearrangement joins TRBV24-1 to TRBJ1-1; 10 nucleotides align to TRBD1. V lost 3 bases to trimming and J lost 4 bases; unmatched junction nucleotides: 4. In germline, CDR1 is KGHDR, CDR2 SFDVKD. The CDR3 is 15 amino acids.

The CDR3 loop is CASSLVGGTYNEQFF. CDR3 nucleotide sequence: TGCGCCAGCAGCTTGGTTGGCGGGACCTACAATGAGCAGTTCTTC. V and J are TRBV5-1 and TRBJ2-1; a possible D gene is TRBD2 (6 bases). Germline assignment: CDR1 SGHRS and CDR2 YFSETQ. Trimming took off 0 bases at V and 2 bases at J, with 9 bases between the two ends. The CDR3 sequence is 15 residues long.

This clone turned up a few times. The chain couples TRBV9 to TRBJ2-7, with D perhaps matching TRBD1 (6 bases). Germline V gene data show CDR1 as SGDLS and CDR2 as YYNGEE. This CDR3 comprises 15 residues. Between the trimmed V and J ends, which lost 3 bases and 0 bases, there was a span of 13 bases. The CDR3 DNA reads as TGTGCCAGCAGCGGAGGGGGACAAAGCTCCTACGAGCAGTACTTC. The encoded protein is CASSGGGQSSYEQYF.

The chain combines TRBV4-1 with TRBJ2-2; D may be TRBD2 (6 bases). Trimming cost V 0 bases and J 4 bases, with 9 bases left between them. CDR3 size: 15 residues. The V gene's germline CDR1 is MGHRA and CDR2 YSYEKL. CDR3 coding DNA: TGCGCCAGCAGCCAAGAACTAGCCGGCACCGGGGAGCTGTTTTTT. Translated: CASSQELAGTGELFF.

Here the CDR3 reads CASSQGQGKSYEQYF. CDR3 nucleotide sequence: TGTGCCAGCAGCCAGGGACAGGGGAAGTCCTACGAGCAGTACTTC. The chain combines TRBV7-9 with TRBJ2-7; 10 bases are a match to TRBD1. Looked up from germline, CDR1 is SEHNR and CDR2 is FQNEAQ (reference sequence). The CDR3 loop spans 15 amino acids. The V and J ends lost 5 bases and 1 base, in that order; junction bases with no gene match: 5.

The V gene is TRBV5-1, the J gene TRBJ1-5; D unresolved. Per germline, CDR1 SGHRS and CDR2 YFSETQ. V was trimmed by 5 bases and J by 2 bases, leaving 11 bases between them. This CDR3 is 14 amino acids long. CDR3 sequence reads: CASRIDTRNQPQHF. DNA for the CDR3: TGCGCCAGCAGGATCGACACCCGCAATCAGCCCCAGCATTTT.

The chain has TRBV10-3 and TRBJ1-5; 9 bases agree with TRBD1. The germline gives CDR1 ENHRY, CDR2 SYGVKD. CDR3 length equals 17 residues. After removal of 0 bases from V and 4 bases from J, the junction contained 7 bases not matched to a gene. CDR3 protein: CAISESMDRGGNQPQHF. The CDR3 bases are TGTGCCATCAGTGAGTCGATGGACAGGGGTGGGAATCAGCCCCAGCATTTT.

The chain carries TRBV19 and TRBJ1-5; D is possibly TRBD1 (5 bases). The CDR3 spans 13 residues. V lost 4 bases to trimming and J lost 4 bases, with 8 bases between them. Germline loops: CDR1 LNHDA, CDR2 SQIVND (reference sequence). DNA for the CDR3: TGTGCCAGTAGTAGACAGTTAAATCAGCCCCAGCATTTT. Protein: CASSRQLNQPQHF.

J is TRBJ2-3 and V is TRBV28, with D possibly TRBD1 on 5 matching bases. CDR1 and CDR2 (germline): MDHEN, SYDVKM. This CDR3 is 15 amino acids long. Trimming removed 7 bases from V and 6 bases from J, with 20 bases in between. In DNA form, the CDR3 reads TGTGCCAGCACCCCCCCACCAGGGCGGTCGGATACGCAGTATTTT. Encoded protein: CASTPPPGRSDTQYF.

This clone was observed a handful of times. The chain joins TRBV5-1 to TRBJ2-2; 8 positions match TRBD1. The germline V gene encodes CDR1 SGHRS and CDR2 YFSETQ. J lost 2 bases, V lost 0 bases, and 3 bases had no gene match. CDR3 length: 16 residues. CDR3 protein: CASSLDGTGNTGELFF. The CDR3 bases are TGCGCCAGCAGCTTGGATGGGACAGGCAACACCGGGGAGCTGTTTTTT.

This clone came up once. CDR3 amino acids: CASSNIGQLNTEAFF. The CDR3 DNA is TGCGCCAGCAGCAACATCGGACAGCTGAACACTGAAGCTTTCTTT. The chain combines TRBV5-1 with TRBJ1-1; possible D gene TRBD1, 6 bases. The V and J ends lost 4 bases and 0 bases respectively, with 13 bases between them. The CDR3 contains 15 residues. Per germline, CDR1 SGHRS and CDR2 YFSETQ.

In DNA, the CDR3 is TGTGCCAGCAGCCAGAGTGCTAGCGGGAGGACGTTTTACAATGAGCAGTTCTTC. Amino acids: CASSQSASGRTFYNEQFF. The chain is built from TRBV7-9 and TRBJ2-1; 11 bases match TRBD2. J was trimmed by 4 bases and V by 5 bases; bases with no gene match: 13. Germline V gene data show CDR1 as SEHNR and CDR2 as FQNEAQ (reference sequence). CDR3 length: 18 amino acids.

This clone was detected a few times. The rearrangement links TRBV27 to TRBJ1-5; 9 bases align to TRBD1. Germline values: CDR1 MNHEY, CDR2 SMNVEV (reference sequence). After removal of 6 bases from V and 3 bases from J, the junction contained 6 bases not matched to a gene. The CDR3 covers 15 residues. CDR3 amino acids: CASSLDRGINQPQHF. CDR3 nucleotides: TGTGCCAGCAGCCTAGACAGGGGGATCAATCAGCCCCAGCATTTT.

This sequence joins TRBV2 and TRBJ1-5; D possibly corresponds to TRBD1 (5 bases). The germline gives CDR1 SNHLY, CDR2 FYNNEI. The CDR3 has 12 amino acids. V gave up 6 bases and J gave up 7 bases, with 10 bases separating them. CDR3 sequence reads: CASRGEGQPQHF. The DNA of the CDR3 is TGTGCCAGCAGGGGGGAGGGACAGCCCCAGCATTTT.

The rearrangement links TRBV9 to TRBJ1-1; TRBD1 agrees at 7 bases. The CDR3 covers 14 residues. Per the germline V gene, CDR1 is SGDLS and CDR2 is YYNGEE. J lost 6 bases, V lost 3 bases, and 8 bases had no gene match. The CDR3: CASSAERQGSEAFF. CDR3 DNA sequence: TGTGCCAGCAGCGCAGAGAGACAGGGTTCTGAAGCTTTCTTT. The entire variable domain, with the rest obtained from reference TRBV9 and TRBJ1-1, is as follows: DSGVTQTPKHLITATGQRVTLRCSPRSGDLSVYWYQQSLDQGLQFLIQYYNGEERAKGNILERFSAQQFPDLHSELNLSSLELGDSALYFCASSAERQGSEAFFGQGTRLTVV.

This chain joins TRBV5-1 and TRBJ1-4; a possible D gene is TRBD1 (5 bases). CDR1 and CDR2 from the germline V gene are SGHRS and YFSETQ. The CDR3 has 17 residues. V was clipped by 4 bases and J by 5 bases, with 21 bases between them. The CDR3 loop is CASSRSGFGAENEKLFF. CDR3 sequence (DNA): TGCGCCAGCAGCAGAAGTGGCTTTGGGGCGGAGAATGAAAAACTGTTTTTT. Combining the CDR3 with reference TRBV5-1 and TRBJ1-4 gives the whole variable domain KAGVTQTPRYLIKTRGQQVTLSCSPISGHRSVSWYQQTPGQGLQFLFEYFSETQRNKGNFPGRFSGRQFSNSRSEMNVSTLELGDSALYLCASSRSGFGAENEKLFFGSGTQLSVL.

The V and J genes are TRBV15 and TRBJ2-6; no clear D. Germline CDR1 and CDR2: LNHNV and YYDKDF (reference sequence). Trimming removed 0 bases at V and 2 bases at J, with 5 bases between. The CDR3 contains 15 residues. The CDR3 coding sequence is TGTGCCACCAGCAGAGAATTAGCTGGGGCCAACGTCCTGACTTTC. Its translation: CATSRELAGANVLTF.

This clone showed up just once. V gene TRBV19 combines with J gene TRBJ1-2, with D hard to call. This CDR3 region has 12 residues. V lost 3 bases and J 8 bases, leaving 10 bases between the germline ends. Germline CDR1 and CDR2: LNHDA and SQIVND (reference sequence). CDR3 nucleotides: TGTGCCAGTAGTATCGCCCCTGGCGGCTACACCTTC. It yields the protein CASSIAPGGYTF.

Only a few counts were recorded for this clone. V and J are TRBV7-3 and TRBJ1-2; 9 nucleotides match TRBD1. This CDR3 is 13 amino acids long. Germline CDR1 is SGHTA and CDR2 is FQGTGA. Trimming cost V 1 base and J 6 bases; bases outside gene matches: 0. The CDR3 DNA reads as TGTGCCAGCAGCTTAAGGACAGGGGATGGCTACACCTTC. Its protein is CASSLRTGDGYTF. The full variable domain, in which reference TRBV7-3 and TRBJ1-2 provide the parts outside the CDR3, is GAGVSQTPSNKVTEKGKYVELRCDPISGHTALYWYRQSLGQGPEFLIYFQGTGAADDSGLPNDRFFAVRPEGSVSTLKIQRTERGDSAVYLCASSLRTGDGYTFGSGTRLTVV.

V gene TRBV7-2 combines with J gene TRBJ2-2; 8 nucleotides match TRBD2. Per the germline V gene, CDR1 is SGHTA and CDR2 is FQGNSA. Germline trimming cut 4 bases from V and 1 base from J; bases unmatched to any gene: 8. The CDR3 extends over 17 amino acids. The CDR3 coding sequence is TGTGCCAGCAGCTCGTACCGGGGGGGCTTGAACACCGGGGAGCTGTTTTTT. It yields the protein CASSSYRGGLNTGELFF. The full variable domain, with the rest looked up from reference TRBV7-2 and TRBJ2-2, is GAGVSQSPSNKVTEKGKDVELRCDPISGHTALYWYRQSLGQGLEFLIYFQGNSAPDKSGLPSDRFSAERTGGSVSTLTIQRTQQEDSAVYLCASSSYRGGLNTGELFFGEGSRLTVL.

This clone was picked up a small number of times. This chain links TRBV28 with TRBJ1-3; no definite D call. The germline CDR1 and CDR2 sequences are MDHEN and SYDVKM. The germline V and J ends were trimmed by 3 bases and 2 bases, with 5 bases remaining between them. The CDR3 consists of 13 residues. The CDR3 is CASSLEAGNTIYF. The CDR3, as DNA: TGTGCCAGCAGTTTGGAGGCTGGAAACACCATATATTTT.

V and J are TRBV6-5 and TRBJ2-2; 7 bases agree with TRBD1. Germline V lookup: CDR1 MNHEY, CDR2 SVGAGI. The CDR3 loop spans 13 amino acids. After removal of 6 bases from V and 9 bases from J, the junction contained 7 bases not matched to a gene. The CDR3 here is CASRTGISRELFF. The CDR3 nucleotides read TGTGCCAGCAGGACAGGGATTTCTCGGGAGCTGTTTTTT.

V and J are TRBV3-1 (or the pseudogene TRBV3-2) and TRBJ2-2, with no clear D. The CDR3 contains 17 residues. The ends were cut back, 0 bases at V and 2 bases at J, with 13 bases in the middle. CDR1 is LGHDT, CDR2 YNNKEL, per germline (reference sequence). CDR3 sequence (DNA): TGTGCCAGCAGCCAAGACTTCATGAACTCTAACACCGGGGAGCTGTTTTTT. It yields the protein CASSQDFMNSNTGELFF.

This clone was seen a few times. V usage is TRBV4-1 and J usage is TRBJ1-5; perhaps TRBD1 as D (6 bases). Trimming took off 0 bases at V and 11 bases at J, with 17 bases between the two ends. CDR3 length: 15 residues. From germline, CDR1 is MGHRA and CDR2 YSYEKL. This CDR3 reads CASSQDRTARGAQHF. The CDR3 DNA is TGCGCCAGCAGCCAAGATCGGACAGCCCGGGGAGCCCAGCATTTT.